This TCR beta chain originates from a study of T cell responses to AZD1222 COVID-19 vaccine. Overall study: Pooling was applied to second doses at about 4 or about 12 weeks.

Findings and limits, study-wide: Baseline serology detected seropositivity in only 5 or 6 AZD1222 recipients.

This table comes from immunoSEQ multiplex PCR, and its TCRdb copy is limited to in-frame clones, with some not included. Here the sample spans 110,000 to 150,000 clones, 90% to 95% being singletons. The CDR3 has 11 residues. V was clipped by 8 bases and J by 0 bases, with 1 base between them. To note about this clone: Its antigen is unidentified.

The sequencing used peripheral blood, collected on day 0 of AZD1222 vaccination. This chain uses TRBV12-3 or TRBV12-4 with TRBJ1-4; D uncertain. The TCR originated in an adult in good health. The CDR3 protein is CASATNEKLFF. CDR3 sequence (DNA): TGTGCCAGCGCAACTAATGAAAAACTGTTTTTT.